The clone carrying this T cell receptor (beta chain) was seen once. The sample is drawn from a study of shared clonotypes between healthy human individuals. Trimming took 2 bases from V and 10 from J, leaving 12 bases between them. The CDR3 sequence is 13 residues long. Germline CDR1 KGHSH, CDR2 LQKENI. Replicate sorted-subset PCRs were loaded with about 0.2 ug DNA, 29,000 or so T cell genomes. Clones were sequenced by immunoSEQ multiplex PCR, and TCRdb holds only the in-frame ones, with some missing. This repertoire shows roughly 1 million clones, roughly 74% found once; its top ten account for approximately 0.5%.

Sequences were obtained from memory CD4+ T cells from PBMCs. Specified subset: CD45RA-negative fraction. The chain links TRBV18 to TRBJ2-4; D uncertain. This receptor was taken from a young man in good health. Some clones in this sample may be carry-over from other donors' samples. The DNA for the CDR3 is TGTGCCAGCTCACCAACCGCCTCCAGTATTCAGTACTTC. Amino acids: CASSPTASSIQYF. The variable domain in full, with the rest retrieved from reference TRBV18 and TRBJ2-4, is NAGVMQNPRHLVRRRGQEARLRCSPMKGHSHVYWYRQLPEEGLKFMVYLQKENIIDESGMPKERFSAEFPKEGPSILRIQQVVRGDSAAYFCASSPTASSIQYFGAGTRLSVL.